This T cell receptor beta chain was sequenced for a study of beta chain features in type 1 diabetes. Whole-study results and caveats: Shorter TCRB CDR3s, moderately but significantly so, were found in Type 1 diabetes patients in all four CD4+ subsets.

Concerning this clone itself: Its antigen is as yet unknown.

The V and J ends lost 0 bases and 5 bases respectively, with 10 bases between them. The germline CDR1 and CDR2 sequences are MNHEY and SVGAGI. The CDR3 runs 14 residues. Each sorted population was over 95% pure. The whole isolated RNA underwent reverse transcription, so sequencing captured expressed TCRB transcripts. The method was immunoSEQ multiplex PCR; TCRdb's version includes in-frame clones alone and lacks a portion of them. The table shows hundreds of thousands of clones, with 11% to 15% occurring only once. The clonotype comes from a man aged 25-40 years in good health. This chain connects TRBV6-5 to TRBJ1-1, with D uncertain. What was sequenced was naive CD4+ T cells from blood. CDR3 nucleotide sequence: TGTGCCAGCAGTTACTCGAAAGTGCTAACTGAAGCTTTCTTT. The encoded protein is CASSYSKVLTEAFF.